This record covers a single T cell receptor beta chain. This sample was taken from a study of T cell responses to AZD1222 COVID-19 vaccine. Trimming took off 7 bases at V and 6 bases at J, with 16 bases between the two ends. The CDR3 runs 12 residues. Germline V lookup: CDR1 GTSNPN, CDR2 SVGIG (reference sequence). Generated by immunoSEQ multiplex PCR, the TCRdb table keeps only in-frame clones and is missing some. The sample lists around 100,000 clones; around 87% were seen once. The sample in question was peripheral blood, obtained 28 days after the second AZD1222 dose. This chain uses TRBV30 with TRBJ2-7; weak D call: TRBD1 (6 bases). This receptor was obtained from an adult who received the AZD1222 COVID-19 vaccine. The CDR3: CAYPSKGGEQYF. The CDR3 DNA is TGTGCCTACCCCTCAAAAGGGGGCGAGCAGTACTTC.